This TCR beta chain was profiled in a study of blood T cell repertoires in COVID-19. This CDR3 is 14 amino acids long. V lost 6 bases and J lost 0, with 9 bases in between. In germline, CDR1 is LNHDA, CDR2 SQIVND (reference sequence). Authors' data handling: Amplification from reference gene primers served as the basis for estimated nucleated cell counts. Method: immunoSEQ multiplex PCR; TCRdb's copy keeps in-frame clones and lacks some. That table gives V, J and clone size, and the DNA gave D and trimming. This table holds over 250,000 clones, 88% found once. The chain has TRBV19 and TRBJ1-3; D unclear. The sequence was obtained from a woman in her twenties or thirties with acute or convalescent COVID-19. Sequencing used peripheral blood. The CDR3 DNA reads TGTGCCAGTAGGCGGTCCTACTCTGGAAACACCATATATTTT. Translating it yields CASRRSYSGNTIYF.